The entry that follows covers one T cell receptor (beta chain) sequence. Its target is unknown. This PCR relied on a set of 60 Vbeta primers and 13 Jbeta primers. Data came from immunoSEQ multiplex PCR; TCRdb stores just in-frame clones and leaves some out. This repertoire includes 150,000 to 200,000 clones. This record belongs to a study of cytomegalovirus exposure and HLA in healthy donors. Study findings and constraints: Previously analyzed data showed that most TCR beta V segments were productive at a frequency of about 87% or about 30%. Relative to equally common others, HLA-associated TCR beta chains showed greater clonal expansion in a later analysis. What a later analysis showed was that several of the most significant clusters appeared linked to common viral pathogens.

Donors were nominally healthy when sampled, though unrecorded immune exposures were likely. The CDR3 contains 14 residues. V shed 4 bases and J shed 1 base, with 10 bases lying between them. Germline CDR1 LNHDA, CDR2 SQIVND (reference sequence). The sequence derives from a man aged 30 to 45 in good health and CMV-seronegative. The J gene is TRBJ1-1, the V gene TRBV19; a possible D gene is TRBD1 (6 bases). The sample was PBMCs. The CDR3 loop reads CASSRQAPNTEAFF. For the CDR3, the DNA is TGTGCCAGTAGTAGACAGGCCCCGAACACTGAAGCTTTCTTT.